A selection of T cell receptor beta chains follows, all from one sample in a study of cytomegalovirus exposure and HLA in healthy donors. Here immunoSEQ multiplex PCR was the method, and the copy in TCRdb shows in-frame clones only, minus some. The sample consists of 210,000 or so clones, approximately 81% of them appearing once. Material: PBMCs. The receptors shown here come from a human donor in good health. Both conserved end residues are part of each CDR3. D genes are given only for firm matches.

d_call,j_call,v_call,cdr3_aa
TRBD2,TRBJ2-7,TRBV5-1,CASSSTNSLAGANEQYF
-,TRBJ1-2,TRBV11-2,CASSRSAPTSTNYGYTF
TRBD2,TRBJ2-3,TRBV12-5,CASGLVGGACTGDTQYF
TRBD1,TRBJ2-5,TRBV5-1,CASSQRDRSSIKQTQYF
-,TRBJ1-1,TRBV11-2,CASSSLGQNTEAFF
TRBD1,TRBJ1-1,TRBV6-6,CASSTGTGWGTEAFF
TRBD2,TRBJ2-3,TRBV7-2,CASSHTSGIRTDTQYF
TRBD1,TRBJ2-7,TRBV27,CASSVLTGTGNYEQYF
TRBD1,TRBJ2-1,TRBV6-4,CASSPRAGGEQFF
-,TRBJ1-1,TRBV19,CATQDSGVNTEAFF
TRBD2,TRBJ2-1,TRBV7-3,CASSLTWGRAGNEQFF
TRBD1,TRBJ2-3,TRBV28,CASSNKPGQGEDTQYF
-,TRBJ2-2,TRBV19,CASSDPFPGNTGELFF
TRBD2,TRBJ2-3,TRBV2,CASGTSGRHTDTQYF
-,TRBJ2-7,TRBV5-1,CASSLLPQLRLAESISYEQYF
TRBD1,TRBJ2-6,TRBV6-5,CASSGDSSGANVLTF
TRBD2,TRBJ2-3,TRBV7-3,CASSSGGSGTDTQYF
-,TRBJ1-2,TRBV6-5,CASSYSTGPYYGYTF
-,TRBJ2-1,TRBV7-9,CASSSSSYNEQFF
TRBD2,TRBJ2-1,TRBV7-6,CASSLWLAGGPRFVNEQFF
-,TRBJ1-2,TRBV4-3,CASSQDRETATYGYTF
TRBD1,TRBJ1-2,TRBV7-2,CASSQDRGYGYTF
TRBD2,TRBJ2-1,TRBV5-1,CASSFWTSGSGSYNEQFF
TRBD1,TRBJ2-3,TRBV19,CATSDRMSDTQYF
-,TRBJ1-2,TRBV7-9,CASSQGTANYGYTF
TRBD2,TRBJ2-1,TRBV2,CASSELAGPRYNEQFF
TRBD1,TRBJ2-7,TRBV23-1,CASSLATGAGTYEQYF
-,TRBJ2-1,TRBV7-2,CASSLAGGNEQFF
TRBD2,TRBJ2-1,TRBV6-1,CASSEASGRVWNEQFF
TRBD2,TRBJ2-5,TRBV9,CASSPNLSGRRQETQYF
TRBD2,TRBJ2-3,TRBV2,CASSKRGGGGSQYF
TRBD2,TRBJ2-1,TRBV4-3,CASSQELGLAGGTVYNEQFF
TRBD2,TRBJ2-1,TRBV5-1,CASSLREGRHNEQFF
TRBD2,TRBJ2-7,TRBV5-1,CASSLEGRTSFSEQYF
TRBD2,TRBJ2-7,TRBV5-1,CASSLLGGGFEEQYF
TRBD1,TRBJ2-2,TRBV28,CASSPRWTGGFTGELFF
TRBD2,TRBJ2-1,TRBV15,CATSSGTSGNNEQLF
TRBD1,TRBJ1-6,TRBV15,CATSREDRVWSPLHF
-,TRBJ2-7,TRBV2,CASSEYPGDEQYF
-,TRBJ2-1,TRBV7-6,CASSSSLAYEQFF
-,TRBJ1-2,TRBV5-6,CASSFGQNANYGYTF
TRBD2,TRBJ2-3,TRBV9,CASGLAATDTQYF
TRBD2,TRBJ2-5,TRBV29-1,CSVERASGETQYF
TRBD2,TRBJ2-2,TRBV7-7,CASSLSGTNTGELFF
TRBD2,TRBJ2-5,TRBV5-1,CASSWGTSGRKETQYF
-,TRBJ2-7,TRBV6-6,CASSPYYEQYF
-,TRBJ1-1,TRBV7-2,CASSLRAGNTEAFF
-,TRBJ1-5,TRBV18,CASSHGQSNQPQHF
TRBD2,TRBJ2-7,TRBV5-1,CASSLGVAGRWNEQYF
-,TRBJ2-7,TRBV10-3,CAITDPGNPYVEQYF
TRBD1,TRBJ2-7,TRBV6-5,CASSYSTGGSYEQYF
-,TRBJ1-3,TRBV18,CASSPPGGLLTGNTIYF
TRBD1,TRBJ2-7,TRBV27,CASSSDRAGPQRYF
-,TRBJ2-3,TRBV21-1,CASRASGRSLPDTQYF
-,TRBJ1-2,TRBV7-9,CASSLGQAGAYGYTF